Below are 12 T cell receptor beta chains sequenced from a single sample in a study of CD4+ T cells in melanoma. The repertoire was sequenced with immunoSEQ multiplex PCR; TCRdb's copy has only in-frame clones and lacks some. The profile covers 6,000 to 8,000 clones, with around 62% appearing a single time and 22% taken by the ten largest. Material: cells from a culture (not recorded whether cultured in vitro). These TCRs come from a human donor with melanoma.

The J gene is TRBJ1-2, the V gene TRBV10-3; unclear D gene. Germline V gene sequence: CDR1 ENHRY, CDR2 SYGVKD. The CDR3 is made up of 13 amino acids. Trimming removed 2 bases at V and 2 bases at J, with 6 bases between. CDR3 DNA sequence: TGTGCCATCAGTGAGGTAGGGAACTATGGCTACACCTTC. It is translated as CAISEVGNYGYTF.

This clone was detected only a few times. This rearrangement joins TRBV5-1 to TRBJ1-4, with D unresolved. This CDR3 spans 14 amino acids. Trimming removed 0 bases at V and 4 bases at J, with 7 bases between. Germline lookup yields CDR1 SGHRS and CDR2 YFSETQ. The CDR3 reads CASSLGLVNEKLFF. CDR3 DNA sequence: TGCGCCAGCAGCTTGGGGTTAGTTAATGAAAAACTGTTTTTT.

This clone was seen only once. V is TRBV9 and J is TRBJ2-1, with TRBD2 identical over 10 bases. V was pared by 4 bases and J by 5 bases, with 6 bases of the junction left unmatched. Germline CDR1 and CDR2: SGDLS and YYNGEE. The CDR3 consists of 15 residues. CDR3 loop: CASSPSGGDNNEQFF. The CDR3 region has the DNA TGTGCCAGCAGCCCCAGCGGGGGGGATAACAATGAGCAGTTCTTC.

The rearrangement uses TRBV6-5 and TRBJ1-2; no clear D. Looked up from germline, CDR1 is MNHEY and CDR2 is SVGAGI. The CDR3 spans 13 residues. V shed 5 bases and J shed 7 bases, with 14 bases lying between them. DNA of the CDR3: TGTGCCAGCAGTAAACATCCTCTTGGTGGCTACACCTTC. Translation: CASSKHPLGGYTF.

The chain couples TRBV6-5 to TRBJ2-7; 10 positions agree with TRBD2. The V and J ends lost 5 bases and 7 bases, in that order; junction bases with no gene match: 8. This CDR3 comprises 14 residues. The germline CDR1 and CDR2 sequences are MNHEY and SVGAGI. The CDR3 DNA reads as TGTGCCAGCAGTCTGAGCGGGGGGGCCTGGGAGCAGTACTTC. This sequence encodes CASSLSGGAWEQYF.

This chain joins TRBV5-1 and TRBJ2-2; D possibly corresponds to TRBD2 (5 bases). Looked up from germline, CDR1 is SGHRS and CDR2 is YFSETQ. The germline V and J ends were trimmed by 3 bases and 0 bases, with 6 bases remaining between them. The CDR3 totals 14 residues. The CDR3 is CASSSGANTGELFF. The CDR3 nucleotides read TGCGCCAGCAGCTCCGGGGCGAACACCGGGGAGCTGTTTTTT. Complete variable domain (other parts from reference TRBV5-1 and TRBJ2-2): KAGVTQTPRYLIKTRGQQVTLSCSPISGHRSVSWYQQTPGQGLQFLFEYFSETQRNKGNFPGRFSGRQFSNSRSEMNVSTLELGDSALYLCASSSGANTGELFFGEGSRLTVL.

The V and J genes are TRBV5-8 and TRBJ2-6, with D possibly matching TRBD2 (6 bases). Trimming took off 0 bases at V and 0 bases at J, with 16 bases between the two ends. Germline V gene sequence: CDR1 SGHTS, CDR2 YDEGEE. The CDR3 totals 19 residues. This chain's CDR3 is CASSLGHLRGSSGANVLTF. The CDR3 DNA is TGTGCCAGCAGCTTGGGCCACCTACGGGGGAGCTCTGGGGCCAACGTCCTGACTTTC.

The chain combines TRBV19 with TRBJ1-3; a weak D match, TRBD1 (5 bases). Germline CDR1 LNHDA, CDR2 SQIVND (reference sequence). The CDR3 is 16 residues long. The V gene lost 5 bases and the J gene lost 0 bases, with 14 bases spanning the gap. The CDR3 loop reads CASSPRRDLSGNTIYF. The CDR3 coding sequence is TGTGCCAGTAGTCCGAGGCGGGACCTCTCTGGAAACACCATATATTTT.

The V and J genes are TRBV28 and TRBJ2-5; 8 bases agree with TRBD1. CDR3 length: 14 amino acids. Unmatched junction bases numbered 7, after V lost 8 bases and J lost 2 bases. Germline CDR1 and CDR2: MDHEN and SYDVKM. This CDR3 is CASGTDRGQETQYF. CDR3 coding DNA: TGTGCCAGCGGAACTGACAGGGGACAAGAGACCCAGTACTTC.

By sample fraction, this clone is large (0.1 to 1%). The chain employs TRBV6-1 and TRBJ1-5; the D gene is possibly TRBD1 (5 bases). Germline values: CDR1 MNHNS, CDR2 SASEGT. The CDR3 covers 14 residues. With 3 bases removed from V and 3 bases from J, the gap between germline ends came to 9 bases. This CDR3 is CASSDRRDNQPQHF. In nucleotides, the CDR3 is TGTGCCAGCAGTGATCGCAGGGACAATCAGCCCCAGCATTTT.

The chain carries TRBV13 and TRBJ2-3; 12 bases align to TRBD1. Germline CDR1 is PRHDT and CDR2 is FYEKMQ (reference sequence). Trimming took 3 bases from V and 2 from J; bases not matched to a gene: 3. The CDR3 contains 16 residues. DNA of the CDR3: TGTGCCAGCAGCTTCGGGACAGGGGGCAACACAGATACGCAGTATTTT. Its protein product is CASSFGTGGNTDTQYF.

The chain links TRBV7-9 to TRBJ2-4, with 7 bases aligning to TRBD1. The junction had 9 bases not matched to a gene; V was cut back by 1 base and J by 3 bases. Germline V gene data show CDR1 as SEHNR and CDR2 as FQNEAQ (reference sequence). This CDR3 has 17 amino acids. This CDR3 is CASSLEIEPGGKNIQYF. The CDR3 nucleotides read TGTGCCAGCAGCTTAGAAATTGAACCAGGGGGCAAAAACATTCAGTACTTC.